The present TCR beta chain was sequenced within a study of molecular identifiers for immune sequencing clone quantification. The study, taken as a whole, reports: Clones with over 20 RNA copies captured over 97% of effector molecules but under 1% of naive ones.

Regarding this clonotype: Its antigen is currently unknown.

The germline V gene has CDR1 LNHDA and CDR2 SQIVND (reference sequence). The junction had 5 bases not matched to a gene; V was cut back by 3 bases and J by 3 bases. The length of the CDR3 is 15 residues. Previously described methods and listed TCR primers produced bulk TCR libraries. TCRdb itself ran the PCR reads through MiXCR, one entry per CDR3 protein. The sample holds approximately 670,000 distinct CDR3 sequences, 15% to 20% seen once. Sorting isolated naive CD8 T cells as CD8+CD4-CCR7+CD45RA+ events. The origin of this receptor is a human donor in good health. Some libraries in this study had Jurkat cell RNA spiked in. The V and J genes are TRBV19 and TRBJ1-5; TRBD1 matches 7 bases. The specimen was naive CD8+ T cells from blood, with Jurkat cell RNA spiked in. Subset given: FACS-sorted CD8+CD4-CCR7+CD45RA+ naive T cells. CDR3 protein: CASSIVGQTNQPQHF. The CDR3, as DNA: TGTGCCAGTAGTATTGTGGGACAGACCAATCAGCCCCAGCATTTT.